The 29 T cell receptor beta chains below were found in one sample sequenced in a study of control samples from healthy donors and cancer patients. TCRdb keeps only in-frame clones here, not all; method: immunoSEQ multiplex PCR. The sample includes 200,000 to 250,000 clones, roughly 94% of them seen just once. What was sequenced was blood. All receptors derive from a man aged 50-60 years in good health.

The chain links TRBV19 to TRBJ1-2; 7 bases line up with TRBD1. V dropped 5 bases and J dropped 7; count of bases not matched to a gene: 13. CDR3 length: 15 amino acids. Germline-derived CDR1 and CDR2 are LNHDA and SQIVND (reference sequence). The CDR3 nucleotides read TGTGCCAGTAGTGTCGGGACAGCTACGTTCTTTGGCTACACCTTC. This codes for CASSVGTATFFGYTF. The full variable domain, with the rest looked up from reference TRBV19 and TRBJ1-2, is DGGITQSPKYLFRKEGQNVTLSCEQNLNHDAMYWYRQDPGQGLRLIYYSQIVNDFQKGDIAEGYSVSREKKESFPLTVTSAQKNPTAFYLCASSVGTATFFGYTFGSGTRLTVV.

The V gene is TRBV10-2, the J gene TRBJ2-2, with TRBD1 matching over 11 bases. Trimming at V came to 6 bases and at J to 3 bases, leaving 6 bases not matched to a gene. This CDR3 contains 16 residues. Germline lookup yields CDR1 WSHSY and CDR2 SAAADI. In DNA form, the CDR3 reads TGCGCCAGCAGGGACAGGGGGCGATCAGACACCGGGGAGCTGTTTTTT. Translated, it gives CASRDRGRSDTGELFF.

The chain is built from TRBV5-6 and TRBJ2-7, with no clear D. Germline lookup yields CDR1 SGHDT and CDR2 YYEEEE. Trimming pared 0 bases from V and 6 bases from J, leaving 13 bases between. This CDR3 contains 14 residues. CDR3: CASSLGDTSREQYF. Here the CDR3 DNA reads TGTGCCAGCAGCTTGGGGGATACTTCGCGCGAGCAGTACTTC.

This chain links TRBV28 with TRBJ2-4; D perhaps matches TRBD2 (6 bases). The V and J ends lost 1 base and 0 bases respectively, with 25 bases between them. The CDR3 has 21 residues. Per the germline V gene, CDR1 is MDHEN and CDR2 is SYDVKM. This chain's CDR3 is CASSLSSPTRSRTLAKNIQYF. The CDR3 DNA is TGTGCCAGCAGTTTATCGTCGCCGACTAGAAGTCGGACCTTAGCCAAAAACATTCAGTACTTC.

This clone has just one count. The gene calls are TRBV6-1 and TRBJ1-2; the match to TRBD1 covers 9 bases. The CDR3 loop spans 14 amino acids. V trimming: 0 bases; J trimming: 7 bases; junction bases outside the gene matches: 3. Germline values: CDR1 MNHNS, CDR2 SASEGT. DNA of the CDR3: TGTGCCAGCAGTGAAGCCCCGGACAGGGGTGGCTACACCTTC. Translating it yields CASSEAPDRGGYTF.

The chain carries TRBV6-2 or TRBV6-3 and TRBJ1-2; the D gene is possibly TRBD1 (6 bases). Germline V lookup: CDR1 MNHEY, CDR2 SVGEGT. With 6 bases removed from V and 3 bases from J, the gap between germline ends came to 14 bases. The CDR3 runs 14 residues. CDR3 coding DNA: TGTGCCAGCAGCCCCTACAGGGAGGACTATGGCTACACCTTC. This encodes CASSPYREDYGYTF.

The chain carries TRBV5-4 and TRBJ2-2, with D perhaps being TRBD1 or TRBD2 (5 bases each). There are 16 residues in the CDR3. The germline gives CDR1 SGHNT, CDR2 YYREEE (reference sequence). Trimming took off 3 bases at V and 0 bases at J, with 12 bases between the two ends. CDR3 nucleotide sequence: TGTGCCAGCAGCTCCGGGACCAAATCGAACACCGGGGAGCTGTTTTTT. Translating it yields CASSSGTKSNTGELFF. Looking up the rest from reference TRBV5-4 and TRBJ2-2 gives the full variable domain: ETGVTQSPTHLIKTRGQQVTLRCSSQSGHNTVSWYQQALGQGPQFIFQYYREEENGRGNFPPRFSGLQFPNYSSELNVNALELDDSALYLCASSSGTKSNTGELFFGEGSRLTVL.

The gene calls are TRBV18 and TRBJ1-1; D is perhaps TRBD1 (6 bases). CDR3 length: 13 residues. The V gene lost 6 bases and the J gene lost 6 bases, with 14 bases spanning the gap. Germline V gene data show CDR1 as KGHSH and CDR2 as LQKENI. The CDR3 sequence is CASSGQGSAEAFF. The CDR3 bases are TGTGCCAGCTCGGGGCAGGGGAGCGCTGAAGCTTTCTTT.

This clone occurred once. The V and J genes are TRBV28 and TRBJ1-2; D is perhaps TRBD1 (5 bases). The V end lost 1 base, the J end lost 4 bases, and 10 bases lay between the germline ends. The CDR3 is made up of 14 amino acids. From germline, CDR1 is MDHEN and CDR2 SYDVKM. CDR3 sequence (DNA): TGTGCCAGCAGTTTATTCGGGGCCTCCTATGGCTACACCTTC. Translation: CASSLFGASYGYTF.

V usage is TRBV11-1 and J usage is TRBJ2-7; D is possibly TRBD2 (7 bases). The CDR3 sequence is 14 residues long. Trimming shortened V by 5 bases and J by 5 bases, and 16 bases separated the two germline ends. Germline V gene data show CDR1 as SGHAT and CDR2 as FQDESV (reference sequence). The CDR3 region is CASSRTRGAHEQYF. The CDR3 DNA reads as TGTGCCAGCAGCCGAACCCGGGGGGCCCACGAGCAGTACTTC. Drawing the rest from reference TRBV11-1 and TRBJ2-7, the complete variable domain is EAEVAQSPRYKITEKSQAVAFWCDPISGHATLYWYRQILGQGPELLVQFQDESVVDDSQLPKDRFSAERLKGVDSTLKIQPAELGDSAMYLCASSRTRGAHEQYFGPGTRLTVT.

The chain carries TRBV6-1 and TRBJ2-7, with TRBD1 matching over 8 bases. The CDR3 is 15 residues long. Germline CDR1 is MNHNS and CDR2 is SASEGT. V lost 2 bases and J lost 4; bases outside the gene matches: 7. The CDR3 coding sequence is TGTGCCAGCAGTGAAAGACAGGGGATCGTTTACGAGCAGTACGTC. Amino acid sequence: CASSERQGIVYEQYV.

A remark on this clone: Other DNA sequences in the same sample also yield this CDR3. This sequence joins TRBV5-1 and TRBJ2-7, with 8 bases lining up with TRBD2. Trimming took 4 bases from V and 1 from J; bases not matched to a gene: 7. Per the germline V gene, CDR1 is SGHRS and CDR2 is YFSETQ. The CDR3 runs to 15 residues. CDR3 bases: TGCGCCAGCAGCCCCGGGGGGGTTATTTCCTACGAGCAGTACTTC. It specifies CASSPGGVISYEQYF.

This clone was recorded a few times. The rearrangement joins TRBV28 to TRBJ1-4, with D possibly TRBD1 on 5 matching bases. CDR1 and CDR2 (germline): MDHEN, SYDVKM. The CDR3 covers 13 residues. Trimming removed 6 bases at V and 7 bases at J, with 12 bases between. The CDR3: CASRVRVLEKLFF. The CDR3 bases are TGTGCCAGCAGAGTCAGGGTTCTTGAAAAACTGTTTTTT.

This chain's CDR3 is CASSSWTASNQPQHF. Written as DNA, the CDR3 is TGTGCCAGCAGTTCATGGACAGCTAGCAATCAGCCCCAGCATTTT. V is TRBV6-6 and J is TRBJ1-5, with D tentatively TRBD1 (6 bases). Deletions cut 4 bases from V and 0 bases from J, with 10 bases between. Germline CDR1 and CDR2: MNHNY and SVGAGI (reference sequence). The CDR3 runs 15 residues.

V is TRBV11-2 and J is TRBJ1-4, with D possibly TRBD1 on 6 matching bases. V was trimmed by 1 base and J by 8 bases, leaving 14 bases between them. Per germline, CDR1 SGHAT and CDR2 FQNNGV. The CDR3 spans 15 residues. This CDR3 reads CASSLAARGGEKLFF. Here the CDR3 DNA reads TGTGCCAGCAGCTTAGCCGCCAGGGGAGGCGAAAAACTGTTTTTT.

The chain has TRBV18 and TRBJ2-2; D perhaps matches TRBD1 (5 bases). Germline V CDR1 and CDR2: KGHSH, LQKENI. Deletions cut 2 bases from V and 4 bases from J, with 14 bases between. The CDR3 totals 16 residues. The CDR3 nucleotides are TGTGCCAGCTCACCAGTCGGTGCACAGGCCACCGGGGAGCTGTTTTTT. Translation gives CASSPVGAQATGELFF.

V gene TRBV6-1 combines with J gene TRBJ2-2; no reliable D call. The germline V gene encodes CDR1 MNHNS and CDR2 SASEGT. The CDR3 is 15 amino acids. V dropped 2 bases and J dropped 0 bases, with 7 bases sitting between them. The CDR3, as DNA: TGTGCCAGCAGTGAACAACCAACGAACACCGGGGAGCTGTTTTTT. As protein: CASSEQPTNTGELFF.

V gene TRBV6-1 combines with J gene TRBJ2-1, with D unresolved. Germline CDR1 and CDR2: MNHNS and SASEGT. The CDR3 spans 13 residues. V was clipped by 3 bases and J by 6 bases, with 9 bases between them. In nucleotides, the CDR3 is TGTGCCAGCAGTGAGGCCTCCCGCAATGAGCAGTTCTTC. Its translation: CASSEASRNEQFF.

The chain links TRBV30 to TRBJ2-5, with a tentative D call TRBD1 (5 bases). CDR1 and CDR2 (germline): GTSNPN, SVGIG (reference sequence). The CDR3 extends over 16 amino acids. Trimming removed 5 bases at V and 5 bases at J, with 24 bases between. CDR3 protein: CAWAHPHFRAGETQYF. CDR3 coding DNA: TGTGCCTGGGCCCATCCTCACTTCAGGGCCGGGGAGACCCAGTACTTC.

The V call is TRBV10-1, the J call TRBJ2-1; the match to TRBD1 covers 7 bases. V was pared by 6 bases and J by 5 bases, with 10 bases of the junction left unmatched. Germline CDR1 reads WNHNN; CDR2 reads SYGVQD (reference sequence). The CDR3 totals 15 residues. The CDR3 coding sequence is TGCGCCAGCAGGGTGGACAGGCTTTCGGACAATGAGCAGTTCTTC. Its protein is CASRVDRLSDNEQFF.

CDR3 sequence (DNA): TGTGCCACCAGCAGAGATGGCCAGGTTTATCAGCCCCAGCATTTT. As protein: CATSRDGQVYQPQHF. The V gene is TRBV15, the J gene TRBJ1-5; D ambiguous. Germline loops: CDR1 LNHNV, CDR2 YYDKDF (reference sequence). The CDR3 spans 15 residues. The V end lost 0 bases, the J end lost 5 bases, and 11 bases lay between the germline ends.

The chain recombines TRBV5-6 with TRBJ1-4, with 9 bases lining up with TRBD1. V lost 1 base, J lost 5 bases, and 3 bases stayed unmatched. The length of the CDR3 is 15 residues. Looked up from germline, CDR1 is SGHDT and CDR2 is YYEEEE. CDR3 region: CASSLMDRGNEKLFF. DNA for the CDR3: TGTGCCAGCAGCTTGATGGACAGGGGAAATGAAAAACTGTTTTTT.

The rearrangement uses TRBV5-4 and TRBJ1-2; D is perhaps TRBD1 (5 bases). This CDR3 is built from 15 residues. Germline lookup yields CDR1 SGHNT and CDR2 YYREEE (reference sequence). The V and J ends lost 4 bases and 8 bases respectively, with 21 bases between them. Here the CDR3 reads CASSPQRGGGLGYTF. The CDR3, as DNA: TGTGCCAGCAGCCCTCAAAGGGGCGGTGGGCTCGGCTACACCTTC.

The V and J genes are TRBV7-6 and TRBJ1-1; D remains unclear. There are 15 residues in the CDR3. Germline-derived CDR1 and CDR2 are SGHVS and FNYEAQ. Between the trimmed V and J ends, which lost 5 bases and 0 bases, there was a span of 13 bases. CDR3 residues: CASSGFGALNTEAFF. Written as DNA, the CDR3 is TGTGCCAGCAGCGGGTTTGGAGCCCTGAACACTGAAGCTTTCTTT. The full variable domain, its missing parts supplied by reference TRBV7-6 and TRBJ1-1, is GAGVSQSPRYKVTKRGQDVALRCDPISGHVSLYWYRQALGQGPEFLTYFNYEAQQDKSGLPNDRFSAERPEGSISTLTIQRTEQRDSAMYRCASSGFGALNTEAFFGQGTRLTVV.

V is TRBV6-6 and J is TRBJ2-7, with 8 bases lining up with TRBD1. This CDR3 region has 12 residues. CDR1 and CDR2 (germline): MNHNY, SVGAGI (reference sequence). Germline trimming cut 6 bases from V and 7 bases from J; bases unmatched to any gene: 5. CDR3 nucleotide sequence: TGTGCCAGCAGCCCGGGGGACAGGGAGCAGTACGTC. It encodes CASSPGDREQYV.

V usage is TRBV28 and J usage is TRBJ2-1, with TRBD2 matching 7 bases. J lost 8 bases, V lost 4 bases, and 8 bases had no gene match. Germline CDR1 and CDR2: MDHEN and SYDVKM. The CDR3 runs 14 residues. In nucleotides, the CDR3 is TGTGCCAGCAGTTCGGGGGGAAATTCGGATGAGCAGTTCTTC. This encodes CASSSGGNSDEQFF.

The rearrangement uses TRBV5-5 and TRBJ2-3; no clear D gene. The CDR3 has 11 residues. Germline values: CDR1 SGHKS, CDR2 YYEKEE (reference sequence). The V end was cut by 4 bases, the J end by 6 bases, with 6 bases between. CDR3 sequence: CASSLADTQYF. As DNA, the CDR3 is TGTGCCAGCAGCCTCGCTGATACGCAGTATTTT.

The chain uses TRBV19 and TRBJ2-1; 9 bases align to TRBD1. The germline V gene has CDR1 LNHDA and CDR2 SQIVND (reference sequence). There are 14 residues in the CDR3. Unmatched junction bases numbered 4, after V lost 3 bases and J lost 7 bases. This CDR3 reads CASSIGTGMNEQFF. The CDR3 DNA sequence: TGTGCCAGTAGTATTGGGACAGGGATGAATGAGCAGTTCTTC.

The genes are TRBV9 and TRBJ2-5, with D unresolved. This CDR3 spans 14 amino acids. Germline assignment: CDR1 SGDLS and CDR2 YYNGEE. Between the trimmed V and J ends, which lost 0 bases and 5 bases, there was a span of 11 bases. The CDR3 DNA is TGTGCCAGCAGCGTAGGGCTAGGCAAGGAGACCCAGTACTTC. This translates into CASSVGLGKETQYF.